This T cell receptor beta chain originates from a study of blood T cell repertoires in COVID-19. Whole-study context: Samples came from the United States, Italy and Spain, spanning acute and convalescent COVID-19. Nucleic acid was either cDNA or gDNA, and it came from T cells, B-cell-depleted T cells, or PBMCs.

Only in-frame clones appear in the TCRdb table, and some are missing; sequencing was by immunoSEQ multiplex PCR. The sample yields under 130,000 clones, roughly 76% seen once. Germline assignment: CDR1 SGHRS and CDR2 YFSETQ. Trimming at V came to 4 bases and at J to 5 bases, leaving 5 bases not matched to a gene. The CDR3 sequence is 14 residues long. This TCR derives from a woman between 65 and 79 years old with acute or convalescent COVID-19. The sample comprised peripheral blood. The V and J genes are TRBV5-1 and TRBJ1-1; 10 bases are shared with TRBD1. CDR3 in DNA: TGCGCCAGCAGCCCCTGGACAGGGGGAACTGAAGCTTTCTTT. This encodes CASSPWTGGTEAFF.